This TCR beta chain was identified during a study of cytomegalovirus exposure and HLA in healthy donors. Study-wide points: First-cohort TCR clusters were later found to tend to co-occur in the 120 or so validation repertoires. Approximately 160 TCR beta chains were listed as cytomegalovirus-associated. As was reported, the classifier diagnosed cytomegalovirus status with high specificity and sensitivity. Among TCR sequences, most were rare, though some public TCRs appeared in many donors.

V lost 2 bases to trimming and J lost 5 bases; unmatched junction nucleotides: 10. The CDR3 sequence is 17 residues long. Germline V gene data show CDR1 as SEHNR and CDR2 as FQNEAQ (reference sequence). Some clones are missing from TCRdb's copy, which holds only in-frame ones; the method was immunoSEQ multiplex PCR. The sample comprises around 150,000 clones, approximately 84% of which are singletons, and 9.5% to 13% rests with the top ten. As concerns this clone: Its antigen is unidentified.

The sample comprised PBMCs. The sequence came from a man aged 25-45 years in good health and CMV-seropositive. This sequence joins TRBV7-9 and TRBJ2-1; 9 bases are shared with TRBD1. The CDR3 DNA sequence: TGTGCCAGCAGCTTACCAATCGGGACAGGGCTTGACAATGAGCAGTTCTTC. Its protein is CASSLPIGTGLDNEQFF.